One TCR beta chain is described in this entry. This clone may be a read error of a much larger clone one base away. These data originate in a study of T cell repertoires in cytomegalovirus infection. Germline loops: CDR1 MDHEN, CDR2 SYDVKM. The V segment lost 7 bases and the J segment 3 bases; nucleotides outside the gene matches: 14. This CDR3 has 16 amino acids. TCRdb ran MiXCR on the reads and lists one entry per CDR3 protein. Here the sample spans 600,000 to 800,000 distinct CDR3 sequences, around 24% being singletons. The source of this sequence is a human donor in good health (CMV status not recorded). Some clones in this sample may be carry-over from other donors' samples. The sample taken for sequencing was CD8+ T cells from PBMCs. The genes are TRBV28 and TRBJ2-5, with 7 positions matching TRBD2. CDR3 in DNA: TGTGCCAGCAATCTCCCTCCTCGGACTAGTGAAGAGACCCAGTACTTC. This codes for CASNLPPRTSEETQYF. The variable domain in full, completed from reference TRBV28 and TRBJ2-5, reads DVKVTQSSRYLVKRTGEKVFLECVQDMDHENMFWYRQDPGLGLRLIYFSYDVKMKEKGDIPEGYSVSREKKERFSLILESASTNQTSMYLCASNLPPRTSEETQYFGPGTRLLVL.